One sample yielded the 29 T cell receptor beta chains listed below, sequenced in a study of blood T cell repertoires in COVID-19. The data were produced by immunoSEQ multiplex PCR, yet TCRdb's version contains in-frame clones alone and is incomplete. The data contain about 130,000 clones, about 89% of them singletons. The sequenced sample consisted of peripheral blood. All receptors come from a man aged 60-69 years with COVID-19, enrolled during active disease.

V is TRBV19 and J is TRBJ1-2; perhaps TRBD1 as D (6 bases). The CDR3 is 16 residues long. In germline, CDR1 is LNHDA, CDR2 SQIVND (reference sequence). V was clipped by 4 bases and J by 4 bases, with 19 bases between them. The CDR3 region has the DNA TGTGCCAGTAGTACCTCATCGGGGGGCGAGGTCTATGGCTACACCTTC. It encodes CASSTSSGGEVYGYTF.

The genes are TRBV5-1 and TRBJ1-1, with D unclear. CDR1 is SGHRS and CDR2 is YFSETQ in the germline V gene. CDR3 size: 13 residues. V lost 6 bases to trimming and J lost 4 bases, with 13 bases between them. DNA for the CDR3: TGCGCCAGCAAAGCCGTCCCTACCACTGAAGCTTTCTTT. Translation: CASKAVPTTEAFF.

This clone was counted only a few times. Other DNA sequences in this sample translate to the same CDR3. The chain carries TRBV20-1 and TRBJ1-5; D is unresolved. V lost 3 bases to trimming and J lost 1 base, with 13 bases between them. CDR1 and CDR2 (germline): DFQATT, SNEGSKA (reference sequence). This CDR3 has 15 amino acids. The CDR3 DNA sequence: TGCAGTGCTAGTCGTTCGGGTGGGAGCAATCAGCCCCAGCATTTT. As protein: CSASRSGGSNQPQHF.

This chain connects TRBV5-1 to TRBJ1-2; D possibly corresponds to TRBD1 (5 bases). Looked up from germline, CDR1 is SGHRS and CDR2 is YFSETQ. The CDR3 is made up of 13 amino acids. V was trimmed by 1 base and J by 4 bases, leaving 8 bases between them. The CDR3 spells CASSLQGSYGYTF. The CDR3 coding sequence is TGCGCCAGCAGCTTGCAGGGCTCCTATGGCTACACCTTC.

The V and J genes are TRBV11-2 and TRBJ1-4; 9 bases line up with TRBD1. CDR1 is SGHAT, CDR2 FQNNGV, per germline. V gave up 4 bases and J gave up 10 bases; unmatched junction bases: 1. The CDR3 totals 12 residues. The CDR3: CASSSDRGKLFF. The CDR3 DNA reads TGTGCCAGCAGCTCGGACAGGGGAAAACTGTTTTTT.

This sequence joins TRBV6-5 and TRBJ1-2; the D gene is possibly TRBD1 (6 bases). Germline lookup yields CDR1 MNHEY and CDR2 SVGAGI. The length of the CDR3 is 13 residues. The V and J ends lost 7 bases and 8 bases respectively, with 17 bases between them. The CDR3: CASNRNREGGYTF. The CDR3 DNA reads TGTGCCAGCAACAGAAACAGGGAGGGAGGCTACACCTTC.

This clone was recorded only once. CDR3 amino acids: CASSSGQSGLRGEQFF. The CDR3 DNA follows: TGTGCCAGCAGTTCTGGACAGTCGGGTCTCAGGGGTGAGCAGTTCTTC. The chain is built from TRBV6-2 or TRBV6-3 and TRBJ2-1, with D perhaps matching TRBD1 (6 bases). Per the germline V gene, CDR1 is MNHEY and CDR2 is SVGEGT. The CDR3 length is 16 residues. V was clipped by 4 bases and J by 9 bases, with 22 bases between them.

CDR3 nucleotides: TGTGCCAGCGGCGACTACCAAGAGACCCAGTACTTC. Translated, it gives CASGDYQETQYF. J is TRBJ2-5 and V is TRBV7-9; D gene uncertain. Per the germline V gene, CDR1 is SEHNR and CDR2 is FQNEAQ (reference sequence). The CDR3 length is 12 residues. The germline V and J ends were trimmed by 8 bases and 0 bases, with 7 bases remaining between them.

The rearrangement links TRBV19 to TRBJ1-3; the D gene is possibly TRBD1 (6 bases). The length of the CDR3 is 14 residues. Germline assignment: CDR1 LNHDA and CDR2 SQIVND (reference sequence). V was trimmed by 6 bases and J by 0 bases, leaving 9 bases between them. CDR3 sequence reads: CASSQGSSGNTIYF. Written as DNA, the CDR3 is TGTGCCAGTAGCCAGGGGAGCTCTGGAAACACCATATATTTT.

This chain uses TRBV29-1 with TRBJ1-2; 7 bases are a match to TRBD1. The CDR3 sequence is 13 residues long. V shed 4 bases and J 2 bases; nucleotides not matched to a gene: 4. The germline CDR1 and CDR2 sequences are SQVTM and ANQGSEA. The CDR3 reads CSVVKQGNYGYTF. Here the CDR3 DNA reads TGCAGCGTTGTAAAACAGGGGAACTATGGCTACACCTTC.

The chain carries TRBV9 and TRBJ1-3; TRBD1 aligns across 7 bases. Germline CDR1 SGDLS, CDR2 YYNGEE. This CDR3 comprises 17 residues. The trim removed 2 bases at V and 0 bases at J, leaving 8 bases unmatched. In DNA form, the CDR3 reads TGTGCCAGCAGCGTTGGGGACAGCTTTCTCTCTGGAAACACCATATATTTT. As protein: CASSVGDSFLSGNTIYF. Using reference TRBV9 and TRBJ1-3 for the parts outside the CDR3, the full variable domain is DSGVTQTPKHLITATGQRVTLRCSPRSGDLSVYWYQQSLDQGLQFLIQYYNGEERAKGNILERFSAQQFPDLHSELNLSSLELGDSALYFCASSVGDSFLSGNTIYFGEGSWLTVV.

The chain carries TRBV19 and TRBJ2-5; D might be TRBD2 (6 bases). The germline V gene has CDR1 LNHDA and CDR2 SQIVND (reference sequence). This CDR3 has 13 amino acids. The ends were cut back, 3 bases at V and 4 bases at J, with 9 bases in the middle. The CDR3 sequence is CASSITTRETQYF. CDR3 bases: TGTGCCAGTAGTATTACGACTAGAGAGACCCAGTACTTC.

V is TRBV5-1 and J is TRBJ1-2; the match to TRBD1 covers 10 bases. Germline CDR1 is SGHRS and CDR2 is YFSETQ. V gave up 5 bases and J gave up 6 bases; unmatched junction bases: 4. This CDR3 region has 13 residues. The CDR3 region is CASRGGTGDGYTF. Here the CDR3 DNA reads TGCGCCAGCAGGGGAGGGACAGGGGATGGCTACACCTTC.

The chain carries TRBV19 and TRBJ2-1; 8 bases match TRBD1. Trimming removed 3 bases from V and 4 bases from J; junction bases left unmatched: 11. CDR1 is LNHDA, CDR2 SQIVND, per germline (reference sequence). The CDR3 loop spans 17 amino acids. The DNA of the CDR3 is TGTGCCAGTAGTATTCCTCCGACAGGGGTGGCATACAATGAGCAGTTCTTC. Translated, it gives CASSIPPTGVAYNEQFF.

The chain has TRBV18 and TRBJ2-5, with D uncertain. CDR3 length: 17 amino acids. V lost 0 bases and J lost 5, with 19 bases in between. CDR1 and CDR2 from the germline V gene are KGHSH and LQKENI. The CDR3, as DNA: TGTGCCAGCTCACCACCCTCCTCTGGCCAACCGTCCGAGACCCAGTACTTC. Residues: CASSPPSSGQPSETQYF. The full variable domain, in which reference TRBV18 and TRBJ2-5 provide the parts outside the CDR3, is NAGVMQNPRHLVRRRGQEARLRCSPMKGHSHVYWYRQLPEEGLKFMVYLQKENIIDESGMPKERFSAEFPKEGPSILRIQQVVRGDSAAYFCASSPPSSGQPSETQYFGPGTRLLVL.

This rearrangement joins TRBV5-1 to TRBJ1-2; D gene ambiguous. The CDR3 sequence is 11 residues long. Germline CDR1 SGHRS, CDR2 YFSETQ. V shed 0 bases and J shed 7 bases, with 4 bases lying between them. In nucleotides, the CDR3 is TGCGCCAGCAGCTTGGGTCTTGGCTACACCTTC. Its protein is CASSLGLGYTF.

The chain uses TRBV6-6 and TRBJ2-7; D might be TRBD1 (5 bases). The germline V gene has CDR1 MNHNY and CDR2 SVGAGI (reference sequence). Trimming removed 5 bases from V and 4 bases from J, with 9 bases in between. The CDR3 is 12 residues long. The CDR3 is CASSLQVYEQYF. The CDR3 DNA follows: TGTGCCAGCAGTCTACAGGTATACGAGCAGTACTTC.

This clone showed up just once. The chain is built from TRBV29-1 and TRBJ2-2, with 16 bases matching TRBD2. CDR3 length equals 21 residues. Trimming at V came to 3 bases and at J to 4 bases, leaving 17 bases not matched to a gene. Per the germline V gene, CDR1 is SQVTM and CDR2 is ANQGSEA. This chain's CDR3 is CSVDGCVRGLAGGKSTGELFF. The CDR3 coding sequence is TGCAGCGTTGATGGGTGCGTCAGGGGACTAGCGGGGGGGAAAAGCACCGGGGAGCTGTTTTTT.

This clone was recorded once. The same CDR3 is also encoded by other DNA sequences in this sample. V gene TRBV19 combines with J gene TRBJ1-1, with 8 positions matching TRBD1. This CDR3 has 15 amino acids. Germline V gene data show CDR1 as LNHDA and CDR2 as SQIVND (reference sequence). V lost 2 bases, J lost 0 bases, and 2 bases stayed unmatched. The CDR3 bases are TGTGCCAGTAGTATACGACAGGGGTTGAACACTGAAGCTTTCTTT. This translates into CASSIRQGLNTEAFF.

The chain uses TRBV4-1 and TRBJ1-4, with D perhaps TRBD1 (5 bases). Germline V gives CDR1 MGHRA, CDR2 YSYEKL. This CDR3 spans 16 amino acids. Trimming took 0 bases from V and 5 from J, leaving 13 bases between them. The CDR3 bases are TGCGCCAGCAGCCAAGAAGGGGCAGTATTAAATGAAAAACTGTTTTTT. Its protein is CASSQEGAVLNEKLFF.

The DNA of the CDR3 is TGTGCCTGGAGTAGTCGAGTGGACACTGAAGCTTTCTTT. Translated: CAWSSRVDTEAFF. The chain carries TRBV30 and TRBJ1-1; D is ambiguous. The CDR3 covers 13 residues. CDR1 and CDR2 (germline): GTSNPN, SVGIG (reference sequence). Trimming shortened V by 2 bases and J by 3 bases, and 10 bases separated the two germline ends. The full variable domain, with the rest looked up from reference TRBV30 and TRBJ1-1, is SQTIHQWPATLVQPVGSPLSLECTVEGTSNPNLYWYRQAAGRGLQLLFYSVGIGQISSEVPQNLSASRPQDRQFILSSKKLLLSDSGFYLCAWSSRVDTEAFFGQGTRLTVV.

This clone was detected only a few times. The chain uses TRBV3-1 (or the pseudogene TRBV3-2) and TRBJ2-5; D ambiguous. The CDR3 runs 14 residues. Germline loops: CDR1 LGHDT, CDR2 YNNKEL (reference sequence). Trimming stripped 2 bases from V and 4 bases from J, with 11 bases between. Here the CDR3 DNA reads TGTGCCAGCAGCCAAATCGGTTCAACAGAGACCCAGTACTTC. Its translation: CASSQIGSTETQYF.

The rearrangement joins TRBV7-3 to TRBJ1-1, with D perhaps TRBD1 (5 bases). CDR1 is SGHTA, CDR2 FQGTGA, per germline. This CDR3 comprises 16 residues. V shed 1 base and J shed 0 bases, with 12 bases lying between them. The CDR3 loop is CASSLSSRGVNTEAFF. The CDR3 nucleotides read TGTGCCAGCAGCTTAAGTTCAAGGGGCGTGAACACTGAAGCTTTCTTT.

This chain connects TRBV15 to TRBJ1-2; D remains ambiguous. Deletions cut 4 bases from V and 4 bases from J, with 13 bases between. Germline CDR1 and CDR2: LNHNV and YYDKDF (reference sequence). This CDR3 is 14 amino acids long. The CDR3 nucleotides read TGTGCCACCAGCACGGGGAACGTAGTCTATGGCTACACCTTC. Translated: CATSTGNVVYGYTF.

V gene TRBV30 combines with J gene TRBJ1-5; D not resolved. In germline, CDR1 is GTSNPN, CDR2 SVGIG (reference sequence). The V end was cut by 3 bases, the J end by 1 base, with 10 bases between. The CDR3 is 14 residues long. The CDR3 is CAWSALRSNQPQHF. The CDR3 coding sequence is TGTGCCTGGAGCGCCCTCAGGAGCAATCAGCCCCAGCATTTT.

This clone came up a few times. The CDR3 coding sequence is TGTGCCAGCAGGGGACAAGGGGACACTGAAGCTTTCTTT. It specifies CASRGQGDTEAFF. The chain uses TRBV6-5 and TRBJ1-1; D perhaps matches TRBD1 (6 bases). The CDR3 extends over 13 amino acids. V was cut by 6 bases and J by 3 bases, with 11 bases left in between. Per the germline V gene, CDR1 is MNHEY and CDR2 is SVGAGI.

V usage is TRBV6-5 and J usage is TRBJ1-1; TRBD1 agrees at 7 bases. The CDR3 is 16 residues long. Germline CDR1 reads MNHEY; CDR2 reads SVGAGI. J was trimmed by 1 base and V by 2 bases; bases with no gene match: 7. CDR3 sequence: CASSYTGQVGNTEAFF. In nucleotides, the CDR3 is TGTGCCAGCAGTTACACCGGACAGGTGGGGAACACTGAAGCTTTCTTT.

CDR3 in DNA: TGTGCCAGCAGCCAGGGACTCCGCAAAGAGACCCAGTACTTC. Amino acids: CASSQGLRKETQYF. The chain joins TRBV11-1 to TRBJ2-5; D possibly corresponds to TRBD2 (6 bases). The CDR3 covers 14 residues. V was shortened by 5 bases and J by 3 bases, with 13 bases between the two germline ends. Germline V gene sequence: CDR1 SGHAT, CDR2 FQDESV (reference sequence).

The rearrangement joins TRBV20-1 to TRBJ1-2; D unclear. Trimming took 4 bases from V and 5 from J, leaving 8 bases between them. Germline V CDR1 and CDR2: DFQATT, SNEGSKA (reference sequence). This CDR3 has 11 residues. The CDR3: CSAKRLYGYTF. In DNA, the CDR3 is TGCAGTGCTAAGCGATTATATGGCTACACCTTC.